These 7 T cell receptor beta chains originate from one sample sequenced in a study of vaccination effects on CD4 cells after COVID-19. Expansion with viral peptide pools was applied to antigen-specific CD4+ T cells by the ViraFEST assay prior to sequencing. Isolating CD4+ T cells followed ten to eleven days of culture. Vaccinated recipients, who were negative for nucleocapsid antibodies, had no history of SARS-CoV-2 infection. Their specific antigens are unknown. Sequencing was performed with immunoSEQ multiplex PCR; in TCRdb, only in-frame clones are kept and a portion is missing. Counted here are 40,000 to 45,000 clones, roughly 76% occurring once; the ten biggest clones make up roughly 24%. This specimen consisted of CD4+ T cells from PBMCs cultured with HCoV-OC43 spike peptides, obtained before COVID-19 vaccination. Subset reported: HCoV-OC43 spike overlapping peptide pool stimulation. The receptor source for this set is a human donor who received a COVID-19 vaccine.

The V gene is TRBV9, the J gene TRBJ2-1; 9 nucleotides agree with TRBD1. Per germline, CDR1 SGDLS and CDR2 YYNGEE. The CDR3 length is 15 residues. V trimming: 0 bases; J trimming: 10 bases; junction bases outside the gene matches: 8. CDR3 residues: CASSVVPGQGSEQFF. The CDR3 nucleotides read TGTGCCAGCAGCGTAGTACCCGGACAGGGGAGCGAGCAGTTCTTC.

J is TRBJ1-2 and V is TRBV5-1; TRBD1 might be the D (5 bases). V was cut by 0 bases and J by 4 bases, with 13 bases left in between. The V gene's germline CDR1 is SGHRS and CDR2 YFSETQ. CDR3 length: 15 amino acids. CDR3 protein: CASSLGRGEFYGYTF. CDR3 DNA: TGCGCCAGCAGCTTGGGGAGGGGCGAGTTCTATGGCTACACCTTC.

This chain uses TRBV9 with TRBJ2-1; 12 nucleotides match TRBD2. This CDR3 is 16 amino acids long. The J segment lost 5 bases and the V segment lost 3 bases, leaving 6 bases of the junction unmatched. Per the germline V gene, CDR1 is SGDLS and CDR2 is YYNGEE. In DNA, the CDR3 is TGTGCCAGCAGCGAGCCGGGACTAGCGGGCGACAATGAGCAGTTCTTC. Its protein product is CASSEPGLAGDNEQFF.

This rearrangement joins TRBV27 to TRBJ1-1; perhaps TRBD1 as D (6 bases). The CDR3 extends over 13 amino acids. CDR1 MNHEY and CDR2 SMNVEV come from the germline V gene (reference sequence). Deletions cut 1 base from V and 6 bases from J, with 9 bases between. CDR3 coding DNA: TGTGCCAGCAGTTTATTATCAGGGGCTGAAGCTTTCTTT. Translated, it gives CASSLLSGAEAFF.

The genes are TRBV7-2 and TRBJ2-5, with 7 bases aligning to TRBD2. Losses at the gene ends were 6 bases for V and 5 bases for J; bases not matched to a gene: 6. The CDR3 runs to 13 residues. The germline CDR1 and CDR2 sequences are SGHTA and FQGNSA. CDR3 amino acids: CASRSAGVETQYF. CDR3 nucleotides: TGTGCCAGCAGATCCGCGGGGGTGGAGACCCAGTACTTC.

V gene TRBV5-5 combines with J gene TRBJ2-3; D is uncertain. V was shortened by 6 bases and J by 4 bases, with 15 bases between the two germline ends. Germline V gene lookup returns CDR1 SGHKS and CDR2 YYEKEE (reference sequence). The CDR3 has 14 amino acids. CDR3 bases: TGTGCCAGCACCCGCCGGGCGGACCCAGATACGCAGTATTTT. Translated: CASTRRADPDTQYF.

This chain connects TRBV18 to TRBJ2-3; 12 bases match TRBD2. The CDR3 consists of 16 residues. CDR1 KGHSH and CDR2 LQKENI come from the germline V gene. Trimming took 6 bases from V and 0 from J; bases not matched to a gene: 4. CDR3 bases: TGTGCCAGCTCTAAGACTAGCGGGGGAAGCACAGATACGCAGTATTTT. Translating it yields CASSKTSGGSTDTQYF.